This T cell receptor beta chain was recorded in a study of blood T cell repertoires in COVID-19. Background on the study: COVID-19 samples from acute and convalescent phases originated in the United States, Italy and Spain. From T cells, B-cell-depleted T cells, or PBMCs came the material, which was cDNA or gDNA.

In the authors' workflow: The assay estimated nucleated cells by amplifying reference gene primers. Method: immunoSEQ multiplex PCR; TCRdb's copy keeps in-frame clones and lacks some. V and J calls and clone size are as listed in that table; D and trimming were resolved from the DNA. The sample has 210,000 or so clones, roughly 80% seen once. What was sequenced was peripheral blood. The TCR sequence derives from a woman older than 75 with acute or convalescent COVID-19.

CDR3 sequence: CASSSTGTGAFF. The CDR3 coding sequence is TGTGCCAGCAGTTCTACCGGTACTGGTGCGTTCTTC. This rearrangement joins TRBV12-3 or TRBV12-4 to TRBJ2-1; D gene ambiguous. The CDR3 runs 12 residues. The V end lost 4 bases, the J end lost 15 bases, and 16 bases lay between the germline ends.